This TCR beta chain was identified during a study of blood T cell repertoires in COVID-19. Authors' processing steps: Estimation of nucleated cell counts was performed using reference gene primer amplification. Some clones are missing from TCRdb's copy, which holds only in-frame ones; the method was immunoSEQ multiplex PCR. The V and J calls and clone size are taken from that table; D and trimming were inferred from the DNA. This sample carries roughly 250,000 clones, 80% to 90% of them seen once, and the ten largest clones take 10% to 15%. V lost 6 bases, J lost 4 bases, and 15 bases lay in between. CDR1 and CDR2 from the germline V gene are MNHEY and SVGAGI. This CDR3 spans 14 amino acids.

The genes are TRBV6-5 and TRBJ1-2; D unclear. The sequencing sample was made of peripheral blood. The receptor's source is a woman younger than 45 with COVID-19, enrolled during active disease. DNA for the CDR3: TGTGCCAGCAGCATTGATCAAGGCGGCTATGGCTACACCTTC. Its translation is CASSIDQGGYGYTF.